This entry is about one TCR beta chain. Germline CDR1 SGHTA, CDR2 FQGNSA. CDR3 length: 15 amino acids. V was pared by 1 base and J by 4 bases, with 10 bases between. This record belongs to a study of T cell changes during pregnancy in multiple sclerosis. Measured with immunoSEQ multiplex PCR; TCRdb has only the in-frame clones, and not every one. The sample yields 48,000 or so clones, over 80% seen once. The source was CD4+ T cells from peripheral blood mononuclear cells, collected in the second trimester of pregnancy. The chain links TRBV7-2 to TRBJ1-4; tentatively, D is TRBD1 (6 bases). This clonotype originated in a female donor in good health, enrolled as a control in a pregnancy study. CDR3 residues: CASSLVGAHNEKLFF. CDR3 bases: TGTGCCAGCAGCTTAGTGGGGGCCCATAATGAAAAACTGTTTTTT.